These T cell receptor beta chains were read from a single sample in a study of blood T cell repertoires in COVID-19. Only in-frame clones appear in the TCRdb table, and some are missing; sequencing was by immunoSEQ multiplex PCR. The sample has about 330,000 clones, about 90% seen once. The sample consisted of PBMCs or T cells enriched from blood (not recorded which). Source of these receptors: a man aged 30 to 39 who had recovered from COVID-19. CDR3s include the opening cysteine and the closing phenylalanine or tryptophan. D genes are given only for firm matches. A row's size may be missing; if present it is once, few, many or a size class.

clone size | J gene | V gene | D gene | CDR3 DNA | CDR3 protein
few | TRBJ2-1 | TRBV20-1 | TRBD2 | TGCAGTGCGGCACTAGCGGGGGTTCAGTTCTTC | CSAALAGVQFF
- | TRBJ2-7 | TRBV28 | TRBD1 | TGTGCCAGCAGTTTAGAGGGACAGGAGGACGGGGGGCAGTACTTC | CASSLEGQEDGGQYF
- | TRBJ2-1 | TRBV6-4 | - | TGTGCCACCCGACTACTTAGCTCCTACAATGAGCAGTTCTTC | CATRLLSSYNEQFF
- | TRBJ1-1 | TRBV5-4 | - | TGTGCCAGCAGCTTTCGTGTGAACACTGAAGCTTTCTTT | CASSFRVNTEAFF
- | TRBJ1-5 | TRBV20-1 | - | TGCAGTGCTAGTTCGGGAGGTAGCAATCAGCCCCAGCATTTT | CSASSGGSNQPQHF
- | TRBJ2-1 | TRBV19 | - | TGTGCCAGTAGTACCCCCCTCTCATACAGGGTAGTAAATGAGCAGTTCTTC | CASSTPLSYRVVNEQFF
- | TRBJ2-5 | TRBV19 | TRBD2 | TGTGCCAGTAGTACCATTAGCGGGGGGGCCAGCCAAGAGACCCAGTACTTC | CASSTISGGASQETQYF
- | TRBJ1-5 | TRBV5-1 | TRBD1 | TGCGCCAGCAGCCAGGGGGACGGATATAGCAATCAGCCCCAGCATTTT | CASSQGDGYSNQPQHF
- | TRBJ1-2 | TRBV30 | TRBD1 | TGTGCCTGGAGGCCCCCGGTCAGGGGGTCGAGCGGCTACACCTTC | CAWRPPVRGSSGYTF
- | TRBJ1-1 | TRBV6-6 | - | TGTGCCAGCAGTTACGATGGCGGAAACACTGAAGCTTTCTTT | CASSYDGGNTEAFF
- | TRBJ2-5 | TRBV27 | - | TGTGCCAGCAGTTTTAACAGGGCCCTGTACTTC | CASSFNRALYF
- | TRBJ1-4 | TRBV6-6 | TRBD1 | TGTGCCAGCAGACAGGGGTGGGAAAAACTGTTTTTT | CASRQGWEKLFF
- | TRBJ1-5 | TRBV5-4 | - | TGTGCCAGCAGCGAAGGGGCGGACAGTAATCAGCCCCAGCATTTT | CASSEGADSNQPQHF
- | TRBJ2-3 | TRBV29-1 | - | TGCAGCGTTGTTGGGGCTGGAGATACGCAGTATTTT | CSVVGAGDTQYF
- | TRBJ2-2 | TRBV27 | - | TGTGCCAGCTCGCGACAGAACACCGGGGAGCTGTTTTTT | CASSRQNTGELFF
few | TRBJ1-2 | TRBV18 | - | TGTGCCAGCTCACCAGGGTCGGGTGTCTATGGCTACACCTTC | CASSPGSGVYGYTF
- | TRBJ1-5 | TRBV6-1 | - | TGTGCCAGCAGTGGCAGGCTAGCGGCTAGCAATCAGCCCCAGCATTTT | CASSGRLAASNQPQHF
- | TRBJ1-5 | TRBV6-1 | - | TGTGCCAGCAGTGAAAGAAGCGGTCAGAGCCCTGATCAGCCCCAGCATTTT | CASSERSGQSPDQPQHF
- | TRBJ1-1 | TRBV9 | TRBD1 | TGTGCCAGCAGCGTTTACAGGGGTGAAGCTTTCTTT | CASSVYRGEAFF
- | TRBJ1-5 | TRBV10-3 | - | TGTGCCATCAGTTCCAGTCGCGGGCCCCAGCATTTT | CAISSSRGPQHF